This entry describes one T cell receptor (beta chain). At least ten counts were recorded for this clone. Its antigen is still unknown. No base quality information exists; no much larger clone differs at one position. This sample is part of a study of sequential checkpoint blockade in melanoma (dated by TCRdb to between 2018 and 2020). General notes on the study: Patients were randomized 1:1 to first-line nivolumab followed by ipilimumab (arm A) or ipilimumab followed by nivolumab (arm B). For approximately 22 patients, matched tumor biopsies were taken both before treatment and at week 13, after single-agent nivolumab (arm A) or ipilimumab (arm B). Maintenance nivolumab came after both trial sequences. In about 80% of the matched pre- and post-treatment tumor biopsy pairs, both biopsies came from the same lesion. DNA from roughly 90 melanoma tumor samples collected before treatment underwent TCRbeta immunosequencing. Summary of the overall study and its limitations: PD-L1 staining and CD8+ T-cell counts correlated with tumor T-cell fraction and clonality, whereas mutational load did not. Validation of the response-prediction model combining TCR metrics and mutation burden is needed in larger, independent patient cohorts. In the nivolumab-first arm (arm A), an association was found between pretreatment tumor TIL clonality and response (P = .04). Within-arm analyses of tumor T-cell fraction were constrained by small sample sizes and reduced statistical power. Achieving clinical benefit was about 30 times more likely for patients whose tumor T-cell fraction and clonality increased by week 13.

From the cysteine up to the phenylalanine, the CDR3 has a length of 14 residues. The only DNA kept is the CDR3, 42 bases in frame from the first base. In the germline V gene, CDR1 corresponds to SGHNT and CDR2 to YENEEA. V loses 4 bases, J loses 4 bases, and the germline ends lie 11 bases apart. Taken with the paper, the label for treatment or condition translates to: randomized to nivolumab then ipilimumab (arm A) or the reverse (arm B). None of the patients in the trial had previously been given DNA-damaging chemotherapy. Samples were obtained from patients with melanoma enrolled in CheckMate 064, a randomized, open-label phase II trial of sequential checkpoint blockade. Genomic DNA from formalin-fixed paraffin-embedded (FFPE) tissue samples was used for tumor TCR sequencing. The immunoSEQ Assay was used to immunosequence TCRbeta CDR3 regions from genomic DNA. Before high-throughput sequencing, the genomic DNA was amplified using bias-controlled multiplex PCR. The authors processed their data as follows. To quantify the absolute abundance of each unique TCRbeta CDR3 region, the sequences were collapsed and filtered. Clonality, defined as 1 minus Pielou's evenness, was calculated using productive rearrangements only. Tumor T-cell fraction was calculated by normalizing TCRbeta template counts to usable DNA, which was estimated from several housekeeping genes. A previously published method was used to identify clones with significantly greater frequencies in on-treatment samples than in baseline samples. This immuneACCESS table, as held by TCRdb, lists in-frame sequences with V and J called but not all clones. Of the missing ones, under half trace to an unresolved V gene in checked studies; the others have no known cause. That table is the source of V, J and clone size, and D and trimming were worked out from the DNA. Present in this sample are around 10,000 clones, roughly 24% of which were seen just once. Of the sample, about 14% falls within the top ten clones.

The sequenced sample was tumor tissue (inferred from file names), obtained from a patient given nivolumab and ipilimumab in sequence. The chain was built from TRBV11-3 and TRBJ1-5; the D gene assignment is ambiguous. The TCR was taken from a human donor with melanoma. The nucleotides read TGTGCCAGCAGCTCCTTAAACCCAAATCAGCCCCAGCATTTT. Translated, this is CASSSLNPNQPQHF.